Listed here are 10 T cell receptor beta chains from one sample, sequenced in a study of T cell repertoires in cytomegalovirus infection. From the reads, TCRdb called clonotypes with MiXCR, one entry per CDR3 protein. The repertoire includes approximately 350,000 distinct CDR3 sequences, approximately 30% of them detected once, and roughly 13% sits in the top ten. Antigen specificity for these receptors is unknown. Source: cultured PBMCs, taken from culture after CMV antigen stimulation. These receptors all come from a human donor in good health (CMV status not recorded). Some clones in this sample may be carry-over from other donors' samples.

The chain uses TRBV15 and TRBJ2-7; the D is unclear. The CDR3 loop spans 11 amino acids. Between the trimmed V and J ends, which lost 3 bases and 6 bases, there was a span of 6 bases. Per germline, CDR1 LNHNV and CDR2 YYDKDF (reference sequence). This CDR3 is CATSSSVEQYV. DNA of the CDR3: TGTGCCACCAGCAGTTCGGTCGAGCAGTACGTC.

This clonotype occurred many times. The genes are TRBV6-5 and TRBJ1-2; D call uncertain. The CDR3 length is 13 residues. Trimming removed 2 bases at V and 4 bases at J, with 8 bases between. Germline lookup yields CDR1 MNHEY and CDR2 SVGAGI. The CDR3 protein is CASSYNTRYGYTF. The CDR3, as DNA: TGTGCCAGCAGTTACAATACCCGCTATGGCTACACCTTC.

This clonotype is categorized as medium-sized. CDR3 protein: CASGSEVLAGETGELFF. In DNA, the CDR3 is TGTGCTAGTGGTTCCGAAGTCCTAGCGGGAGAGACCGGGGAGCTGTTTTTT. This sequence joins TRBV12-5 and TRBJ2-2; 10 positions agree with TRBD2. After removal of 4 bases from V and 5 bases from J, the junction contained 10 bases not matched to a gene. CDR1 and CDR2 from the germline V gene are LGHNT and FRNRAP. The CDR3 has 17 amino acids.

This clonotype was seen at least ten times. This chain connects TRBV7-3 to TRBJ2-1, with TRBD2 matching 14 bases. V gave up 5 bases and J gave up 7 bases; unmatched junction bases: 4. This CDR3 spans 15 amino acids. From germline, CDR1 is SGHTA and CDR2 FQGTGA. The CDR3 DNA follows: TGTGCCAGCAGCCCGACTAGCGGGAGGGGTAATGAGCAGTTCTTC. This codes for CASSPTSGRGNEQFF.

The sample holds a few counts of this clonotype. The chain couples TRBV19 to TRBJ1-2; no definite D call. The CDR3 has 12 amino acids. Trimming removed 6 bases from V and 4 bases from J, with 9 bases in between. CDR1 is LNHDA, CDR2 SQIVND, per germline (reference sequence). For the CDR3, the DNA is TGTGCCAGTAGCCCGGACCGCTATGGCTACACCTTC. Its protein is CASSPDRYGYTF.

This clonotype was seen more than once but under ten times. This rearrangement joins TRBV11-1 to TRBJ2-1; 8 bases match TRBD2. Germline assignment: CDR1 SGHAT and CDR2 FQDESV (reference sequence). The CDR3 extends over 16 amino acids. With V trimmed by 0 bases and J by 4 bases, 5 bases remained unmatched. The CDR3 DNA reads as TGTGCCAGCAGCTTAGCTCTTAGCGGGACTTACAATGAGCAGTTCTTC. Its protein product is CASSLALSGTYNEQFF.

This clonotype was counted many times. This chain links TRBV29-1 with TRBJ2-1; the D gene is possibly TRBD1 (6 bases). The CDR3 is made up of 15 amino acids. Germline V gene sequence: CDR1 SQVTM, CDR2 ANQGSEA. V was clipped by 6 bases and J by 5 bases, with 20 bases between them. CDR3 DNA: TGCAGCGTCACGCCGAGGGGGACGTTGAACAATGAGCAGTTCTTC. Translating it yields CSVTPRGTLNNEQFF.

Concerning this clonotype itself: The junction does not match germline at one end; this may be a read error. The chain uses TRBV24-1 and TRBJ2-1, with 8 bases aligning to TRBD2. Per germline, CDR1 KGHDR and CDR2 SFDVKD. The CDR3 has 15 amino acids. The CDR3 loop reads CVTSETGGTYNEQFF. The CDR3 nucleotides read TGTGTCACCAGTGAGACGGGAGGGACTTACAATGAGCAGTTCTTC.

V and J are TRBV7-4 and TRBJ1-3; D may be TRBD1 (5 bases). The CDR3 runs 13 residues. The V gene's germline CDR1 is SGHVT and CDR2 SQSDAQ. V was pared by 5 bases and J by 10 bases, with 15 bases between. CDR3 in amino acids: CASSAWDAATIYF. CDR3 nucleotide sequence: TGTGCCAGCAGCGCCTGGGACGCCGCGACCATATATTTT.

This chain links TRBV7-9 with TRBJ2-3; D gene ambiguous. Germline CDR1 reads SEHNR; CDR2 reads FQNEAQ (reference sequence). This CDR3 comprises 15 residues. V was clipped by 7 bases and J by 0 bases, with 14 bases between them. CDR3 amino acids: CASIPTSSSTDTQYF. CDR3 nucleotides: TGTGCCAGCATCCCCACATCCTCTAGCACAGATACGCAGTATTTT. Combining the CDR3 with reference TRBV7-9 and TRBJ2-3 gives the whole variable domain DTGVSQNPRHKITKRGQNVTFRCDPISEHNRLYWYRQTLGQGPEFLTYFQNEAQLEKSRLLSDRFSAERPKGSFSTLEIQRTEQGDSAMYLCASIPTSSSTDTQYFGPGTRLTVL.